These 28 T cell receptor beta chains were sequenced from one sample in a study of blood T cell repertoires in COVID-19 (dated by TCRdb to 2018 to 2020). The library was generated by the immunoSEQ multiplex PCR assay. Not all clones reach the TCRdb copy of this immuneACCESS table, which keeps in-frame sequences only. Checked studies attribute under half of the gap to unresolved V genes and leave the rest unexplained. Within this sample are around 260,000 clones, with approximately 92% of them counted one time only. 1.1% of the sample belongs to the ten largest clones. The sequenced material came from PBMCs or T cells enriched from blood (not recorded which). The receptors stem from a woman aged 25 to 39 who had recovered from COVID-19.

The rearrangement joins TRBV27 to TRBJ1-2; TRBD1 might be the D (5 bases). CDR3 length equals 17 residues. Germline-derived CDR1 and CDR2 are MNHEY and SMNVEV (reference sequence). V was trimmed by 9 bases and J by 7 bases, leaving 30 bases between them. CDR3 loop: CARTSRGQGAWVSGYTF. CDR3 bases: TGTGCCAGGACTTCTAGGGGCCAGGGTGCGTGGGTAAGTGGCTACACCTTC.

V usage is TRBV13 and J usage is TRBJ1-2; D is possibly TRBD1 (6 bases). Germline V gene data show CDR1 as PRHDT and CDR2 as FYEKMQ (reference sequence). CDR3 length: 13 amino acids. V gave up 5 bases and J gave up 1 base, with 8 bases separating them. The CDR3 DNA reads TGTGCCAGCAGCCTCAGGGGTAACTATGGCTACACCTTC. Its translation: CASSLRGNYGYTF. The full variable domain, with the rest looked up from reference TRBV13 and TRBJ1-2, is AAGVIQSPRHLIKEKRETATLKCYPIPRHDTVYWYQQGPGQDPQFLISFYEKMQSDKGSIPDRFSAQQFSDYHSELNMSSLELGDSALYFCASSLRGNYGYTFGSGTRLTVV.

The chain employs TRBV5-8 and TRBJ1-2; D is unresolved. Germline assignment: CDR1 SGHTS and CDR2 YDEGEE. The CDR3 runs to 12 residues. The V end was cut by 4 bases, the J end by 5 bases, with 9 bases between. The CDR3 DNA reads TGTGCCAGCAGCATGAGCACTTATGGCTACACCTTC. Its protein is CASSMSTYGYTF.

The gene calls are TRBV30 and TRBJ1-5, with D uncertain. Trimming removed 1 base at V and 4 bases at J, with 11 bases between. In germline, CDR1 is GTSNPN, CDR2 SVGIG (reference sequence). There are 14 residues in the CDR3. CDR3 in DNA: TGTGCCTGGAGTGCAATGGGAGCAAATCAGCCCCAGCATTTT. It is translated as CAWSAMGANQPQHF.

This clone turned up a few times. This chain joins TRBV3-1 (or the pseudogene TRBV3-2) and TRBJ2-3; perhaps TRBD1 as D (6 bases). From germline, CDR1 is LGHDT and CDR2 YNNKEL (reference sequence). The V gene lost 4 bases and the J gene lost 3 bases, with 11 bases spanning the gap. This CDR3 region has 14 residues. CDR3 residues: CASSLDRSTDTQYF. The CDR3 region has the DNA TGTGCCAGCAGCCTCGACAGGTCTACAGATACGCAGTATTTT.

The rearrangement uses TRBV3-1 (or the pseudogene TRBV3-2) and TRBJ2-1, with D tentatively TRBD2 (6 bases). The CDR3 extends over 14 amino acids. The germline V gene has CDR1 LGHDT and CDR2 YNNKEL (reference sequence). The V and J ends lost 0 bases and 9 bases respectively, with 12 bases between them. CDR3 DNA sequence: TGTGCCAGCAGCCAAGAGAGGCGGGGTGCTGAGCAGTTCTTC. Translated, it gives CASSQERRGAEQFF.

Written as DNA, the CDR3 is TGTGCCAGCAGCCGGACAGTGGATTCCACTGAAGCTTTCTTT. This gives the protein CASSRTVDSTEAFF. The genes are TRBV6-2 or TRBV6-3 and TRBJ1-1; perhaps TRBD1 as D (6 bases). Germline V lookup: CDR1 MNHEY, CDR2 SVGEGT. This CDR3 is built from 14 residues. The V gene lost 6 bases and the J gene lost 4 bases, with 15 bases spanning the gap.

The CDR3: CASSGTSTDTQYF. DNA of the CDR3: TGTGCCAGTAGTGGGACTAGCACAGATACGCAGTATTTT. The rearrangement links TRBV19 to TRBJ2-3; tentatively, D is TRBD2 (6 bases). The germline V gene has CDR1 LNHDA and CDR2 SQIVND (reference sequence). V lost 5 bases to trimming and J lost 0 bases, with 6 bases between them. The CDR3 runs to 13 residues.

Details on this clone: The same CDR3 is also encoded by other DNA sequences in this sample. V and J are TRBV5-1 and TRBJ2-1; D ambiguous. The germline V gene encodes CDR1 SGHRS and CDR2 YFSETQ. Between the trimmed V and J ends, which lost 1 base and 4 bases, there was a span of 9 bases. This CDR3 contains 14 residues. Here the CDR3 reads CASSLLADYNEQFF. CDR3 nucleotide sequence: TGCGCCAGCAGCTTGTTGGCGGATTACAATGAGCAGTTCTTC.

The V and J genes are TRBV7-9 and TRBJ2-7, with a weak D call TRBD2 (5 bases). Trimming took off 3 bases at V and 3 bases at J, with 15 bases between the two ends. The CDR3 consists of 15 residues. Germline CDR1 and CDR2: SEHNR and FQNEAQ (reference sequence). The CDR3 spells CASSLNGGQSYEQYF. In nucleotides, the CDR3 is TGTGCCAGCAGCTTGAATGGAGGTCAGAGCTACGAGCAGTACTTC.

The V and J genes are TRBV6-5 and TRBJ1-4; 7 bases match TRBD1. The CDR3 spans 14 residues. With V trimmed by 4 bases and J by 8 bases, 7 bases remained unmatched. Germline V gene lookup returns CDR1 MNHEY and CDR2 SVGAGI. This CDR3 reads CASSSFDREEKLFF. The CDR3 DNA follows: TGTGCCAGCAGTTCGTTCGACAGGGAGGAAAAACTGTTTTTT.

V usage is TRBV5-4 and J usage is TRBJ2-7; 8 bases are shared with TRBD1. The CDR3 spans 16 residues. The germline CDR1 and CDR2 sequences are SGHNT and YYREEE (reference sequence). V shed 1 base, J shed 7 bases, and the junction held 13 bases outside the gene matches. CDR3 nucleotides: TGTGCCAGCAGCTTGTTACAGGGGGACCTATCTGGGGAGCAGTACTTC. This codes for CASSLLQGDLSGEQYF.

The chain has TRBV5-8 and TRBJ1-2; TRBD1 aligns across 8 bases. The germline V gene has CDR1 SGHTS and CDR2 YDEGEE. The CDR3 contains 17 residues. The trim removed 1 base at V and 4 bases at J, leaving 12 bases unmatched. The CDR3 loop reads CASSLTDLTGVIYGYTF. The CDR3 DNA is TGTGCCAGCAGCTTGACCGATTTGACAGGGGTAATCTATGGCTACACCTTC.

V and J are TRBV28 and TRBJ2-7; no clear D. The CDR3 runs 13 residues. V was shortened by 6 bases and J by 6 bases, with 15 bases between the two germline ends. Germline assignment: CDR1 MDHEN and CDR2 SYDVKM. The CDR3 sequence is CASSREYPPEQYF. The CDR3 nucleotides are TGTGCCAGCAGCCGAGAATACCCCCCCGAGCAGTACTTC.

V gene TRBV6-1 combines with J gene TRBJ2-5; 9 bases agree with TRBD1. The germline V gene has CDR1 MNHNS and CDR2 SASEGT. The CDR3 runs 16 residues. Unmatched junction bases numbered 8, after V lost 2 bases and J lost 4 bases. The CDR3 DNA reads as TGTGCCAGCAGTGAATGGGACAGGGAGGTACGAGAGACCCAGTACTTC. Encoded protein: CASSEWDREVRETQYF.

CDR3 amino acids: CASSNSGTSYEQYF. CDR3 coding DNA: TGTGCCAGCAGCAATAGCGGGACCTCCTACGAGCAGTACTTC. J is TRBJ2-7 and V is TRBV3-1 (or the pseudogene TRBV3-2), with TRBD2 identical over 8 bases. The CDR3 sequence is 14 residues long. With V trimmed by 5 bases and J by 0 bases, 3 bases remained unmatched. Looked up from germline, CDR1 is LGHDT and CDR2 is YNNKEL (reference sequence).

V usage is TRBV25-1 and J usage is TRBJ2-3; 9 nucleotides match TRBD1. The CDR3 is 14 amino acids. V lost 6 bases, J lost 2 bases, and 3 bases stayed unmatched. Germline CDR1 reads MGHDK; CDR2 reads SYGVNS. CDR3 sequence reads: CASSRDRATDTQYF. The CDR3 nucleotides read TGTGCCAGCAGCCGGGACAGGGCCACAGATACGCAGTATTTT.

The V and J genes are TRBV13 and TRBJ2-1; D is possibly TRBD1 (6 bases). V was pared by 2 bases and J by 8 bases, with 22 bases between. Germline lookup yields CDR1 PRHDT and CDR2 FYEKMQ (reference sequence). This CDR3 contains 17 residues. The CDR3 spells CASSLPNHRDRSDEQFF. The CDR3 nucleotides read TGTGCCAGCAGCTTACCCAATCACAGGGATCGGTCCGATGAGCAGTTCTTC.

The chain is built from TRBV11-2 and TRBJ2-5; D is unclear. Germline loops: CDR1 SGHAT, CDR2 FQNNGV. This CDR3 comprises 13 residues. With 2 bases removed from V and 2 bases from J, the gap between germline ends came to 6 bases. The CDR3 protein is CASSLMRQETQYF. The DNA of the CDR3 is TGTGCCAGCAGCTTAATGAGGCAAGAGACCCAGTACTTC.

This clone is a singleton in its sample. The chain combines TRBV30 with TRBJ2-5; no firm D call. Trimming cost V 0 bases and J 0 bases, with 11 bases left between them. Germline CDR1 GTSNPN, CDR2 SVGIG (reference sequence). CDR3 size: 15 residues. The chain's CDR3 is CAWSVSSVNQETQYF. The CDR3 DNA sequence: TGTGCCTGGAGTGTATCTAGTGTTAACCAAGAGACCCAGTACTTC.

This clone was observed a handful of times. This chain joins TRBV6-5 and TRBJ2-2; 7 bases fit TRBD2. The CDR3 loop spans 16 amino acids. V dropped 1 base and J dropped 5; count of bases not matched to a gene: 7. Germline CDR1 MNHEY, CDR2 SVGAGI. The CDR3 protein is CASSYWAGASTGELFF. As DNA, the CDR3 is TGTGCCAGCAGTTACTGGGCGGGAGCCTCTACCGGGGAGCTGTTTTTT.

The rearrangement uses TRBV28 and TRBJ1-2, with 8 bases identical to TRBD1. CDR1 is MDHEN, CDR2 SYDVKM, per germline. Germline trimming cut 8 bases from V and 5 bases from J; bases unmatched to any gene: 7. The CDR3 covers 13 residues. In nucleotides, the CDR3 is TGTGCCAGCTGGTCGGACAGGGCATATGGCTACACCTTC. It translates to CASWSDRAYGYTF.

The chain joins TRBV4-3 to TRBJ2-7; 7 bases are a match to TRBD1. Looked up from germline, CDR1 is LGHNA and CDR2 is YSLEER. This CDR3 has 14 amino acids. After removal of 2 bases from V and 3 bases from J, the junction contained 4 bases not matched to a gene. The DNA for the CDR3 is TGCGCCAGCAGCCAACACAGGGGCAACTACGAGCAGTACTTC. It translates to CASSQHRGNYEQYF.

This sequence joins TRBV13 and TRBJ2-5; 13 bases are shared with TRBD2. The J segment lost 7 bases and the V segment lost 5 bases, leaving 7 bases of the junction unmatched. Per germline, CDR1 PRHDT and CDR2 FYEKMQ (reference sequence). CDR3 length: 15 amino acids. The CDR3 here is CASSEGLAGEGTQYF. In DNA form, the CDR3 reads TGTGCCAGCAGCGAAGGACTAGCGGGAGAGGGGACCCAGTACTTC.

This rearrangement joins TRBV27 to TRBJ2-2, with TRBD1 identical over 7 bases. Germline V gives CDR1 MNHEY, CDR2 SMNVEV (reference sequence). The CDR3 has 15 residues. V dropped 7 bases and J dropped 0; count of bases not matched to a gene: 5. The CDR3 nucleotides are TGTGCCAGCACTCTAGGGGGCCCGAACACCGGGGAGCTGTTTTTT. Translating it yields CASTLGGPNTGELFF.

The chain combines TRBV7-8 with TRBJ1-6, with a weak D call TRBD1 (5 bases). V was trimmed by 5 bases and J by 10 bases, leaving 21 bases between them. In germline, CDR1 is SGHVS, CDR2 FQNEAQ. The CDR3 contains 16 residues. The CDR3 coding sequence is TGTGCCAGCAGCCTCAGAGTCGATAGGGGAAGATCACCCCTCCACTTT. Translated: CASSLRVDRGRSPLHF.

This clone was counted a single time. The V gene is TRBV7-2, the J gene TRBJ1-1, with a tentative D call TRBD1 (5 bases). CDR1 is SGHTA, CDR2 FQGNSA, per germline. The CDR3 runs 14 residues. The germline V and J ends were trimmed by 3 bases and 5 bases, with 13 bases remaining between them. CDR3 protein: CASSLGGIKTEAFF. The CDR3 bases are TGTGCCAGCAGCTTGGGGGGTATCAAAACTGAAGCTTTCTTT.

The CDR3 coding sequence is TGCGCCAGCAGCCAAAACCGGGACAGAAACAATGAGCAGTTCTTC. This codes for CASSQNRDRNNEQFF. The V call is TRBV4-3, the J call TRBJ2-1; 7 bases agree with TRBD1. Looked up from germline, CDR1 is LGHNA and CDR2 is YSLEER. The ends lost 2 bases at V and 5 bases at J; junction bases unmatched: 6. This CDR3 spans 15 amino acids.